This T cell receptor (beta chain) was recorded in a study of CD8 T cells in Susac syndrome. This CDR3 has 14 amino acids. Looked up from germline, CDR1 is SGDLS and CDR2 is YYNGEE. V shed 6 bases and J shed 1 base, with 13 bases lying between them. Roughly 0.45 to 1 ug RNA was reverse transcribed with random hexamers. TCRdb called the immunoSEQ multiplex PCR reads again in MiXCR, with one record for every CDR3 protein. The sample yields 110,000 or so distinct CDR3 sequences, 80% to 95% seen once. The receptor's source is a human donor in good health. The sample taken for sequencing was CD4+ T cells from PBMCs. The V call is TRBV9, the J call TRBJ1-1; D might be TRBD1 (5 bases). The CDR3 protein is CASNRGEANTEAFF. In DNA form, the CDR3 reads TGTGCCAGCAATCGGGGGGAGGCGAACACTGAAGCTTTCTTT.